Presented here are 20 T cell receptor beta chains from one specimen sequenced in a study of cytomegalovirus exposure and HLA in healthy donors. In the PCR, 60 Vbeta and 13 Jbeta primers were used. Assay used: immunoSEQ multiplex PCR; TCRdb lists only in-frame clones, some missing. The sample records under 200,000 clones, about 81% being singletons. The sample taken for sequencing was PBMCs. The receptors come from a woman aged 50 to 60 in good health and CMV-seropositive.

This chain uses TRBV2 with TRBJ1-2, with 7 bases matching TRBD1. V shed 6 bases, J shed 1 base, and the junction held 8 bases outside the gene matches. Germline V CDR1 and CDR2: SNHLY, FYNNEI. The CDR3 length is 15 residues. The DNA for the CDR3 is TGTGCCAGCAGACCCGGGACAGCCAATAACTATGGCTACACCTTC. It yields the protein CASRPGTANNYGYTF.

Of note for this clone: Relative to the germline gene, one junction end is altered; a read error may explain this. The chain is built from TRBV7-9 and TRBJ1-1; 10 nucleotides match TRBD1. The CDR3 extends over 18 amino acids. Germline loops: CDR1 SEHNR, CDR2 FQNEAQ (reference sequence). This chain's CDR3 is CSSSLVFGTGEHNTEAFF. The CDR3 DNA reads TGTTCCAGCAGCTTAGTTTTTGGGACAGGGGAACACAACACTGAAGCTTTCTTT.

J is TRBJ1-3 and V is TRBV18; D might be TRBD1 (5 bases). Germline CDR1 KGHSH, CDR2 LQKENI. V lost 3 bases and J 6 bases, leaving 9 bases between the germline ends. The CDR3 is made up of 13 amino acids. The CDR3 region is CASSPTASNTIYF. The DNA for the CDR3 is TGTGCCAGCTCACCGACAGCTTCAAACACCATATATTTT.

This clone was counted once. The CDR3 sequence is CASTQGAEDTQYF. Written as DNA, the CDR3 is TGTGCCAGCACGCAGGGGGCGGAAGATACGCAGTATTTT. The chain is built from TRBV2 and TRBJ2-3, with 8 bases fitting TRBD1. CDR3 size: 13 residues. The V gene's germline CDR1 is SNHLY and CDR2 FYNNEI. V trimming: 7 bases; J trimming: 5 bases; junction bases outside the gene matches: 5. Supplemented by reference TRBV2 and TRBJ2-3, the full variable domain reads EPEVTQTPSHQVTQMGQEVILRCVPISNHLYFYWYRQILGQKVEFLVSFYNNEISEKSEIFDDQFSVERPDGSNFTLKIRSTKLEDSAMYFCASTQGAEDTQYFGPGTRLTVL.

This chain uses TRBV7-8 with TRBJ1-2; maybe TRBD1 (6 bases). V shed 5 bases and J shed 1 base, with 23 bases lying between them. CDR1 is SGHVS and CDR2 is FQNEAQ in the germline V gene. The CDR3 has 18 residues. As DNA, the CDR3 is TGTGCCAGCAGCGAAGGAGCCGGGACACCCGATTATAACTATGGCTACACCTTC. Translating it yields CASSEGAGTPDYNYGYTF.

The rearrangement joins TRBV9 to TRBJ2-3; 8 bases are shared with TRBD2. V dropped 4 bases and J dropped 0; count of bases not matched to a gene: 1. This CDR3 is built from 14 residues. The germline V gene has CDR1 SGDLS and CDR2 YYNGEE. The CDR3 is CASSRGGSTDTQYF. CDR3 sequence (DNA): TGTGCCAGCAGCCGCGGGGGGAGCACAGATACGCAGTATTTT.

The V gene is TRBV13, the J gene TRBJ2-1; 7 bases map to TRBD1. The germline CDR1 and CDR2 sequences are PRHDT and FYEKMQ (reference sequence). The V gene end was trimmed by 4 bases and the J gene end by 2 bases; junction bases not matched to a gene: 14. CDR3 length: 18 residues. This chain's CDR3 is CASSSWMSGTDTYNEQFF. The CDR3 DNA reads as TGTGCCAGCAGCTCCTGGATGTCCGGGACAGACACCTACAATGAGCAGTTCTTC.

This clone was observed a handful of times. V is TRBV7-9 and J is TRBJ1-1, with D maybe TRBD1 (5 bases). The length of the CDR3 is 14 residues. V was shortened by 4 bases and J by 1 base, with 10 bases between the two germline ends. Germline V gene sequence: CDR1 SEHNR, CDR2 FQNEAQ (reference sequence). Written as DNA, the CDR3 is TGTGCCAGCAGCTACCTGACAGAGAACACTGAAGCTTTCTTT. This sequence encodes CASSYLTENTEAFF.

J is TRBJ2-1 and V is TRBV5-4, with no clear D. The CDR3 spans 15 residues. The V gene lost 1 base and the J gene lost 4 bases, with 12 bases spanning the gap. Germline CDR1 and CDR2: SGHNT and YYREEE (reference sequence). The CDR3 sequence is CASSLFTGSYNEQFF. CDR3 nucleotide sequence: TGTGCCAGCAGCTTGTTTACCGGGTCGTACAATGAGCAGTTCTTC.

The chain combines TRBV6-1 with TRBJ2-7; D is perhaps TRBD1 (6 bases). This CDR3 region has 14 residues. Germline loops: CDR1 MNHNS, CDR2 SASEGT. V lost 5 bases to trimming and J lost 4 bases, with 15 bases between them. CDR3 DNA sequence: TGTGCCAGCAGTCCCCGTGGGGGCAGATACGAGCAGTACTTC. Translating it yields CASSPRGGRYEQYF.

V gene TRBV5-8 combines with J gene TRBJ1-1; 8 nucleotides align to TRBD1. Germline CDR1 reads SGHTS; CDR2 reads YDEGEE. The CDR3 is 14 amino acids. J gave up 7 bases and V 4 bases, and 9 bases lay outside the gene matches. The CDR3 spells CASSSRTGSGEAFF. The CDR3 coding sequence is TGTGCCAGCAGCAGTAGGACAGGGTCGGGTGAAGCTTTCTTT.

The V and J genes are TRBV18 and TRBJ2-3; 7 bases line up with TRBD1. The junction had 4 bases not matched to a gene; V was cut back by 1 base and J by 6 bases. CDR1 and CDR2 (germline): KGHSH, LQKENI. This CDR3 contains 14 residues. The chain's CDR3 is CASSPQGAEDTQYF. CDR3 DNA sequence: TGTGCCAGCTCACCACAGGGGGCGGAGGATACGCAGTATTTT.

The V gene is TRBV11-2, the J gene TRBJ2-1; TRBD1 is a possible D gene (5 bases). Trimming pared 5 bases from V and 2 bases from J, leaving 13 bases between. The CDR3 contains 15 residues. The germline CDR1 and CDR2 sequences are SGHAT and FQNNGV. CDR3 sequence (DNA): TGTGCCAGCAGCCCAGACAGTAACCCCTACAATGAGCAGTTCTTC. Protein: CASSPDSNPYNEQFF.

The chain has TRBV12-5 and TRBJ2-7, with D maybe TRBD1 (6 bases). CDR1 and CDR2 (germline): LGHNT, FRNRAP. V lost 4 bases and J 7 bases, leaving 29 bases between the germline ends. The CDR3 length is 18 residues. DNA for the CDR3: TGTGCTAGTGGTTGGATGAGGACCGATTACAGGGAAGTGAGAGAGCAGTACTTC. Protein sequence: CASGWMRTDYREVREQYF.

The table lists this clone with a few counts. This rearrangement joins TRBV7-7 to TRBJ1-1; weak D call: TRBD1 (6 bases). Per the germline V gene, CDR1 is SSHAT and CDR2 is FNYEAQ (reference sequence). V dropped 5 bases and J dropped 1 base, with 8 bases sitting between them. The CDR3 loop spans 13 amino acids. The CDR3 nucleotides read TGTGCCAGCAGCCGGACAGAGAACACTGAAGCTTTCTTT. It specifies CASSRTENTEAFF.

This clone has a single count. V usage is TRBV6-6 and J usage is TRBJ2-5; a weak D match, TRBD2 (5 bases). The V end lost 0 bases, the J end lost 3 bases, and 14 bases lay between the germline ends. Germline assignment: CDR1 MNHNY and CDR2 SVGAGI (reference sequence). This CDR3 is 16 amino acids long. CDR3 sequence (DNA): TGTGCCAGCAGTTACTCGATTCTCCTAGCCAAAGAGACCCAGTACTTC. Amino acid sequence: CASSYSILLAKETQYF.

This chain links TRBV11-2 with TRBJ1-6; a weak D match, TRBD1 (5 bases). Germline V gene lookup returns CDR1 SGHAT and CDR2 FQNNGV. The CDR3 covers 14 residues. The V and J ends lost 3 bases and 10 bases respectively, with 13 bases between them. CDR3 region: CASSFQGKQSPLHF. Written as DNA, the CDR3 is TGTGCCAGCAGCTTTCAGGGTAAACAATCACCCCTCCACTTT.

This clone was detected only once. V usage is TRBV6-1 and J usage is TRBJ2-7; 10 bases line up with TRBD1. Germline V gene data show CDR1 as MNHNS and CDR2 as SASEGT. This CDR3 region has 14 residues. V trimming: 7 bases; J trimming: 2 bases; junction bases outside the gene matches: 5. CDR3 in DNA: TGTGCCAGCACCGTAGGACAGGGGGCCTACGAGCAGTACTTC. Protein: CASTVGQGAYEQYF.

The V and J genes are TRBV27 and TRBJ2-4, with TRBD1 identical over 11 bases. The junction had 11 bases not matched to a gene; V was cut back by 1 base and J by 6 bases. Germline CDR1 and CDR2: MNHEY and SMNVEV (reference sequence). The CDR3 has 18 amino acids. CDR3 DNA: TGTGCCAGCAGTTTATATGGGACAGGGGGTCCTGCAAGAAACATTCAGTACTTC. Translated, it gives CASSLYGTGGPARNIQYF.

The chain employs TRBV5-6 and TRBJ2-1; TRBD2 matches at 12 bases. The CDR3 extends over 15 amino acids. V shed 4 bases and J 5 bases; nucleotides not matched to a gene: 4. Germline V lookup: CDR1 SGHDT, CDR2 YYEEEE. The CDR3 bases are TGTGCCAGCAGCCAACTAGCGGGGGGAAACAATGAGCAGTTCTTC. Translated, it gives CASSQLAGGNNEQFF.